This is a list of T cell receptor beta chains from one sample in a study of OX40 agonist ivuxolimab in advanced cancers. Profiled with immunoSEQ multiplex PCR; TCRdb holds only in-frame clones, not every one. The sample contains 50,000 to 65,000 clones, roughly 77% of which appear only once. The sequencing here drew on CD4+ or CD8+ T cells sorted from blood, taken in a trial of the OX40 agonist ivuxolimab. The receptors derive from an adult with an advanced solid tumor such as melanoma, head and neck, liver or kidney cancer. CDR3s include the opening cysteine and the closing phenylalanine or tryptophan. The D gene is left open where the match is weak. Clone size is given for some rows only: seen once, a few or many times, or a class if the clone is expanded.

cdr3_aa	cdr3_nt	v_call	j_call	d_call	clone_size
CASTGGENSPLHF	TGTGCCAGCACAGGGGGCGAAAATTCACCCCTCCACTTT	TRBV28	TRBJ1-6	TRBD1	-
CASSGGTNEKLFF	TGTGCCAGCAGTGGGGGGACTAATGAAAAACTGTTTTTT	TRBV6-5	TRBJ1-4	-	-
CASSLSGESTDTQYF	TGCGCCAGCAGCCTAAGCGGGGAAAGCACAGATACGCAGTATTTT	TRBV5-1	TRBJ2-3	TRBD2	-
CASSEQRNYGYTF	TGTGCCAGCAGTGAACAGCGTAACTATGGCTACACCTTC	TRBV2	TRBJ1-2	-	medium-sized
CASTERTGSYNSPLHF	TGTGCCAGCACAGAACGTACAGGCTCCTATAATTCACCCCTCCACTTT	TRBV6-6	TRBJ1-6	-	-
CAIPRTRRSYNEQFF	TGTGCCATTCCCAGGACTAGGCGCTCCTACAATGAGCAGTTCTTC	TRBV21-1	TRBJ2-1	-	-
CASSQDLGTLGYEQYF	TGTGCCAGCAGCCAAGATCTAGGGACTCTCGGCTACGAGCAGTACTTC	TRBV4-2	TRBJ2-7	-	few
CASSLTSGGPTGELFF	TGTGCCAGCAGCTTGACTAGCGGGGGACCAACCGGGGAGCTGTTTTTT	TRBV7-9	TRBJ2-2	TRBD2	-
CASQRESYEQYF	TGTGCCAGCCAGAGGGAGAGCTACGAGCAGTACTTC	TRBV6-1	TRBJ2-7	-	-
CATTLGDSWYF	TGTGCCACCACCCTAGGGGATAGCTGGTACTTC	TRBV6-1	TRBJ2-4	-	-
CASSWDSQETQYF	TGTGCCAGCAGCTGGGACAGTCAAGAGACCCAGTACTTC	TRBV5-4	TRBJ2-5	TRBD1	-
CASSPSRADGELFF	TGTGCCAGCAGCCCCTCCAGGGCGGACGGGGAGCTGTTTTTT	TRBV7-7	TRBJ2-2	-	-
CASSLGLAGGKYEQYF	TGTGCCAGCAGCTTGGGACTAGCCGGGGGAAAGTACGAGCAGTACTTC	TRBV5-5	TRBJ2-7	TRBD2	-
CASSYSSQGWHIQYF	TGTGCCAGCAGTTACTCTTCACAAGGGTGGCACATTCAGTACTTC	TRBV6-6	TRBJ2-4	-	-
CASSFPSENEQYF	TGTGCCAGCAGCTTTCCTAGTGAAAACGAGCAGTACTTC	TRBV5-4	TRBJ2-7	-	-
CATSRDLTGGATNEKLFF	TGTGCCACCAGCAGAGATTTGACAGGGGGCGCAACTAATGAAAAACTGTTTTTT	TRBV15	TRBJ1-4	TRBD1	-
CASTLGQTAYNEQFF	TGTGCCAGCACCCTGGGACAGACAGCCTACAATGAGCAGTTCTTC	TRBV5-8	TRBJ2-1	TRBD1	-
CSVEGQGNTEAFF	TGCAGCGTTGAAGGACAGGGGAACACTGAAGCTTTCTTT	TRBV29-1	TRBJ1-1	TRBD1	medium-sized
CASSPALAGGQETQYF	TGTGCCAGCAGTCCCGCCCTAGCGGGGGGTCAAGAGACCCAGTACTTC	TRBV2	TRBJ2-5	TRBD2	few
CATVRTAGTEAFF	TGTGCCACGGTGAGGACAGCGGGCACTGAAGCTTTCTTT	TRBV19	TRBJ1-1	-	few
CASSSPPSGLVEGTDTQYF	TGTGCCAGCAGTTCCCCCCCCTCTGGTCTCGTCGAGGGCACAGATACGCAGTATTTT	TRBV7-9	TRBJ2-3	-	-
CASNQAGGVYEQYF	TGTGCCAGCAACCAGGCTGGGGGCGTCTACGAGCAGTACTTC	TRBV6-5	TRBJ2-7	-	few
CASSPGRGEQYF	TGTGCCAGCAGCCCCGGTAGGGGCGAGCAGTACTTC	TRBV5-6	TRBJ2-7	-	-
CASSRGQASGANVLTF	TGTGCCAGTAGTAGGGGACAGGCCTCTGGGGCCAACGTCCTGACTTTC	TRBV19	TRBJ2-6	TRBD1	-
CASSEEWGPYEQYF	TGTGCCAGCAGTGAAGAGTGGGGGCCCTACGAGCAGTACTTC	TRBV6-1	TRBJ2-7	-	-
CASSSRGRNTGELFF	TGTGCCAGCAGCTCCAGGGGGCGTAACACCGGGGAGCTGTTTTTT	TRBV6-5	TRBJ2-2	TRBD1	-
CASSPGLAVTTQYF	TGTGCCAGCAGCCCGGGACTAGCGGTGACGACCCAGTACTTC	TRBV5-8	TRBJ2-5	TRBD2	-
CASSPVPRNSLTDTQYF	TGTGCCAGCAGCCCCGTCCCCCGGAATTCGTTAACAGATACGCAGTATTTT	TRBV6-4	TRBJ2-3	-	-
CATSREGSSGEKLFF	TGTGCCACCAGCAGGGAGGGATCAAGCGGTGAAAAACTGTTTTTT	TRBV15	TRBJ1-4	-	-
CASSGRQGVETQYF	TGTGCCAGCAGTGGAAGACAGGGAGTCGAGACCCAGTACTTC	TRBV6-1	TRBJ2-5	TRBD1	-
CASSISGVSTDTQYF	TGTGCCAGTAGTATAAGTGGGGTTAGCACAGATACGCAGTATTTT	TRBV19	TRBJ2-3	-	-
CASSESGTSFNTQYF	TGTGCCAGCAGTGAAAGTGGGACTAGCTTCAATACGCAGTATTTT	TRBV2	TRBJ2-3	TRBD2	-